The 5 T cell receptor beta chains below were found in one sample sequenced in a study of blood T cell repertoires in COVID-19. Libraries were prepared by immunoSEQ multiplex PCR; TCRdb keeps only in-frame clonotypes and omits some of them. The table shows roughly 230,000 clones, with about 90% occurring only once. The material sequenced was PBMCs or T cells enriched from blood (not recorded which). These receptors originate from a woman aged 25 to 39 with acute COVID-19.

The gene calls are TRBV2 and TRBJ1-1; 10 positions agree with TRBD1. Germline-derived CDR1 and CDR2 are SNHLY and FYNNEI. The CDR3 runs 13 residues. The V segment lost 6 bases and the J segment 5 bases; nucleotides outside the gene matches: 3. Written as DNA, the CDR3 is TGTGCCAGCAGATGGACAGGGGGGACTGAAGCTTTCTTT. This codes for CASRWTGGTEAFF. Complete variable domain (other parts from reference TRBV2 and TRBJ1-1): EPEVTQTPSHQVTQMGQEVILRCVPISNHLYFYWYRQILGQKVEFLVSFYNNEISEKSEIFDDQFSVERPDGSNFTLKIRSTKLEDSAMYFCASRWTGGTEAFFGQGTRLTVV.

This chain uses TRBV18 with TRBJ1-4, with D perhaps matching TRBD1 (5 bases). CDR1 is KGHSH and CDR2 is LQKENI in the germline V gene. The V end was cut by 3 bases, the J end by 0 bases, with 14 bases between. This CDR3 spans 17 amino acids. The CDR3 protein is CASSPGGTIATNEKLFF. The CDR3 DNA reads as TGTGCCAGCTCACCGGGAGGGACCATTGCAACTAATGAAAAACTGTTTTTT.

This clone came up once. The chain has TRBV5-4 and TRBJ1-2, with 9 positions matching TRBD1. Germline CDR1 and CDR2: SGHNT and YYREEE (reference sequence). The CDR3 contains 16 residues. V was clipped by 2 bases and J by 5 bases; unmatched bases: 10. CDR3 in amino acids: CASSFRGGQGVYGYTF. As DNA, the CDR3 is TGTGCCAGCAGCTTTCGGGGGGGACAGGGAGTTTATGGCTACACCTTC.

The rearrangement joins TRBV7-6 to TRBJ1-3; possibly TRBD1 for D (5 bases). Germline V gene data show CDR1 as SGHVS and CDR2 as FNYEAQ. The ends were cut back, 4 bases at V and 7 bases at J, with 17 bases in the middle. The length of the CDR3 is 15 residues. This CDR3 reads CASSYGGQVRNTIYF. DNA of the CDR3: TGTGCCAGCAGCTACGGTGGACAAGTACGGAACACCATATATTTT. The full variable domain, its missing parts supplied by reference TRBV7-6 and TRBJ1-3, is GAGVSQSPRYKVTKRGQDVALRCDPISGHVSLYWYRQALGQGPEFLTYFNYEAQQDKSGLPNDRFSAERPEGSISTLTIQRTEQRDSAMYRCASSYGGQVRNTIYFGEGSWLTVV.

The chain links TRBV4-1 to TRBJ1-3; 7 bases match TRBD1. The CDR3 loop spans 15 amino acids. The V gene's germline CDR1 is MGHRA and CDR2 YSYEKL. The V gene end was trimmed by 3 bases and the J gene end by 4 bases; junction bases not matched to a gene: 6. The CDR3 region has the DNA TGCGCCAGCAGCCATCCCCCGACAGGGGGAAACACCATATATTTT. Its protein product is CASSHPPTGGNTIYF.